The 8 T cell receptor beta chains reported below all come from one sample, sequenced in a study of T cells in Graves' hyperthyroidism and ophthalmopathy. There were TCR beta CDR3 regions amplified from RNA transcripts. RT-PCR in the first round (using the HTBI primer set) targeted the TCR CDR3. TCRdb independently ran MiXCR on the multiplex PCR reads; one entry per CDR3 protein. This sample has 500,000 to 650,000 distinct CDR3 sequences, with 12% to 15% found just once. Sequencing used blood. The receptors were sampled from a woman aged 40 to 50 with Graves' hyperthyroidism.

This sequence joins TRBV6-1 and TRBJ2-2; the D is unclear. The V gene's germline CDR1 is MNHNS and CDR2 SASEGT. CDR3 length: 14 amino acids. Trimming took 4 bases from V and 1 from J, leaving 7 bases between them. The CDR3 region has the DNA TGTGCCAGCAGTGCCACCAGGAACACCGGGGAGCTGTTTTTT. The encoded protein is CASSATRNTGELFF.

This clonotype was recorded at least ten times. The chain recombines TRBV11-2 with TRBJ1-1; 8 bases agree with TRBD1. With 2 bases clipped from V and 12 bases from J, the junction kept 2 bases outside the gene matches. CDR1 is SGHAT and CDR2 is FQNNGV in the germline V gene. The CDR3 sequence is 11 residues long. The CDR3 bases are TGTGCCAGCAGCTTATACAGGGGGACTTTCTTT. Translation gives CASSLYRGTFF.

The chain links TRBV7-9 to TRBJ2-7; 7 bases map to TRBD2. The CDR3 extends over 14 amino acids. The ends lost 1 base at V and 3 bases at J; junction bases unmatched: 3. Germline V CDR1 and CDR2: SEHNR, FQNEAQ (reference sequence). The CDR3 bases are TGTGCCAGCAGCTTAGACGGGAGGCTCTACGAGCAGTACTTC. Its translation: CASSLDGRLYEQYF.

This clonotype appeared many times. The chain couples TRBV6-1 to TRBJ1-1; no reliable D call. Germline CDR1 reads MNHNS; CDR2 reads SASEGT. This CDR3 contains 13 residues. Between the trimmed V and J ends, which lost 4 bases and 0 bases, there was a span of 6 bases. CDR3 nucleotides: TGTGCCAGCAGTGCCATACTGAACACTGAAGCTTTCTTT. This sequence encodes CASSAILNTEAFF.

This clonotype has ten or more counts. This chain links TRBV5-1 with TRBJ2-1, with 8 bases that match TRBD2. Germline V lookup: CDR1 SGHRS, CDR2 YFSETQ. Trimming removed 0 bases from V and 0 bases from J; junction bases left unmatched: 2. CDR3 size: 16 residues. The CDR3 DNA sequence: TGCGCCAGCAGCTTGGTCCTAGCGGGCTCCTACAATGAGCAGTTCTTC. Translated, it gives CASSLVLAGSYNEQFF.

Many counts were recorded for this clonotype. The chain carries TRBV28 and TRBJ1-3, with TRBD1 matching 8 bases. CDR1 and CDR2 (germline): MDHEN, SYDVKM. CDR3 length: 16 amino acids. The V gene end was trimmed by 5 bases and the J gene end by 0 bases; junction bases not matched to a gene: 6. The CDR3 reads CASSTDRGASGNTIYF. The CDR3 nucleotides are TGTGCCAGCAGTACCGACAGGGGAGCCTCTGGAAACACCATATATTTT.

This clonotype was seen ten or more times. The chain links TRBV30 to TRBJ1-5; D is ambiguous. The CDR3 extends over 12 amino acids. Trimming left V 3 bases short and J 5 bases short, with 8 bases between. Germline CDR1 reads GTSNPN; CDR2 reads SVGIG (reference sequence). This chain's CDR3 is CAWSQQDQPQHF. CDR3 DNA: TGTGCCTGGAGCCAGCAGGATCAGCCCCAGCATTTT. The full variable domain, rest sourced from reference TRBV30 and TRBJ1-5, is SQTIHQWPATLVQPVGSPLSLECTVEGTSNPNLYWYRQAAGRGLQLLFYSVGIGQISSEVPQNLSASRPQDRQFILSSKKLLLSDSGFYLCAWSQQDQPQHFGDGTRLSIL.

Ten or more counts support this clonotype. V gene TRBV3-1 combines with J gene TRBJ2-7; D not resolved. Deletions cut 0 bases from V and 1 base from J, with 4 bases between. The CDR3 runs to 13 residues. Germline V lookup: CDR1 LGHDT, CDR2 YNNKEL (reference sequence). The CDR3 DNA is TGTGCCAGCAGCCAAGACTGGTCCTACGAGCAGTACTTC. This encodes CASSQDWSYEQYF.